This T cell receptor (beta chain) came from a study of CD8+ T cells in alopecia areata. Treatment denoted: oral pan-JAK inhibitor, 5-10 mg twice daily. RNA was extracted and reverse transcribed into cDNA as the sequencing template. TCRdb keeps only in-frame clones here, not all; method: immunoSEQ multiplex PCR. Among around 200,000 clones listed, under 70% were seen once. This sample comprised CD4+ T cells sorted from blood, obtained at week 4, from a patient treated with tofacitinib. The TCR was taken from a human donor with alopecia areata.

This CDR3 is CASSTGQGSYGYTF. CDR3 bases: TGTGCCAGCAGCACCGGACAGGGGTCCTATGGCTACACCTTC. V usage is TRBV11-2 and J usage is TRBJ1-2; 9 nucleotides match TRBD1. With V trimmed by 5 bases and J by 4 bases, 5 bases remained unmatched. The germline CDR1 and CDR2 sequences are SGHAT and FQNNGV. This CDR3 is 14 amino acids long.